The 4 T cell receptor beta chains given below trace back to one sample, sequenced in a study of T cells in pancreatic ductal adenocarcinoma. Assay used: immunoSEQ multiplex PCR; TCRdb lists only in-frame clones, some missing. The sample consists of approximately 97,000 clones, roughly 95% of them appearing once. No neoadjuvant therapy was given to the selected pancreatic ductal adenocarcinoma patients before their surgery. Material for sequencing was PBMCs. These receptors were collected from a human donor with pancreatic ductal adenocarcinoma.

The chain combines TRBV7-2 with TRBJ2-5; 7 bases align to TRBD1. The CDR3 contains 15 residues. Germline V lookup: CDR1 SGHTA, CDR2 FQGNSA. J gave up 1 base and V 3 bases, and 5 bases lay outside the gene matches. CDR3 in amino acids: CASSLSEGAQETQYF. DNA of the CDR3: TGTGCCAGCAGCTTGAGCGAGGGGGCCCAAGAGACCCAGTACTTC. Using reference TRBV7-2 and TRBJ2-5 for the parts outside the CDR3, the full variable domain is GAGVSQSPSNKVTEKGKDVELRCDPISGHTALYWYRQSLGQGLEFLIYFQGNSAPDKSGLPSDRFSAERTGGSVSTLTIQRTQQEDSAVYLCASSLSEGAQETQYFGPGTRLLVL.

V is TRBV6-4 and J is TRBJ2-2; a weak D match, TRBD2 (6 bases). V dropped 7 bases and J dropped 4 bases, with 22 bases sitting between them. Germline CDR1 and CDR2: MRHNA and SNTAGT. The CDR3 is 17 residues long. CDR3 DNA sequence: TGTGCCAGCAATATCAGGGATAGGACTACCGTCACCGGGGAGCTGTTTTTT. Protein: CASNIRDRTTVTGELFF.

The V gene is TRBV5-6, the J gene TRBJ2-7; 8 bases agree with TRBD2. The V segment lost 2 bases and the J segment 1 base; nucleotides outside the gene matches: 5. Germline V gene lookup returns CDR1 SGHDT and CDR2 YYEEEE. The CDR3 is 15 amino acids. The CDR3 spells CASSFYSGISYEQYF. The CDR3 coding sequence is TGTGCCAGCAGCTTTTATAGCGGGATATCCTACGAGCAGTACTTC.

CDR3 DNA: TGCGCCAGCAGCTTGCGACAGGGCCAGACGAACACCGGGGAGCTGTTTTTT. This codes for CASSLRQGQTNTGELFF. The chain couples TRBV5-1 to TRBJ2-2, with TRBD1 identical over 7 bases. The CDR3 has 17 residues. With 1 base clipped from V and 0 bases from J, the junction kept 6 bases outside the gene matches. Germline CDR1 reads SGHRS; CDR2 reads YFSETQ. The full variable domain, completed using reference TRBV5-1 and TRBJ2-2, is KAGVTQTPRYLIKTRGQQVTLSCSPISGHRSVSWYQQTPGQGLQFLFEYFSETQRNKGNFPGRFSGRQFSNSRSEMNVSTLELGDSALYLCASSLRQGQTNTGELFFGEGSRLTVL.